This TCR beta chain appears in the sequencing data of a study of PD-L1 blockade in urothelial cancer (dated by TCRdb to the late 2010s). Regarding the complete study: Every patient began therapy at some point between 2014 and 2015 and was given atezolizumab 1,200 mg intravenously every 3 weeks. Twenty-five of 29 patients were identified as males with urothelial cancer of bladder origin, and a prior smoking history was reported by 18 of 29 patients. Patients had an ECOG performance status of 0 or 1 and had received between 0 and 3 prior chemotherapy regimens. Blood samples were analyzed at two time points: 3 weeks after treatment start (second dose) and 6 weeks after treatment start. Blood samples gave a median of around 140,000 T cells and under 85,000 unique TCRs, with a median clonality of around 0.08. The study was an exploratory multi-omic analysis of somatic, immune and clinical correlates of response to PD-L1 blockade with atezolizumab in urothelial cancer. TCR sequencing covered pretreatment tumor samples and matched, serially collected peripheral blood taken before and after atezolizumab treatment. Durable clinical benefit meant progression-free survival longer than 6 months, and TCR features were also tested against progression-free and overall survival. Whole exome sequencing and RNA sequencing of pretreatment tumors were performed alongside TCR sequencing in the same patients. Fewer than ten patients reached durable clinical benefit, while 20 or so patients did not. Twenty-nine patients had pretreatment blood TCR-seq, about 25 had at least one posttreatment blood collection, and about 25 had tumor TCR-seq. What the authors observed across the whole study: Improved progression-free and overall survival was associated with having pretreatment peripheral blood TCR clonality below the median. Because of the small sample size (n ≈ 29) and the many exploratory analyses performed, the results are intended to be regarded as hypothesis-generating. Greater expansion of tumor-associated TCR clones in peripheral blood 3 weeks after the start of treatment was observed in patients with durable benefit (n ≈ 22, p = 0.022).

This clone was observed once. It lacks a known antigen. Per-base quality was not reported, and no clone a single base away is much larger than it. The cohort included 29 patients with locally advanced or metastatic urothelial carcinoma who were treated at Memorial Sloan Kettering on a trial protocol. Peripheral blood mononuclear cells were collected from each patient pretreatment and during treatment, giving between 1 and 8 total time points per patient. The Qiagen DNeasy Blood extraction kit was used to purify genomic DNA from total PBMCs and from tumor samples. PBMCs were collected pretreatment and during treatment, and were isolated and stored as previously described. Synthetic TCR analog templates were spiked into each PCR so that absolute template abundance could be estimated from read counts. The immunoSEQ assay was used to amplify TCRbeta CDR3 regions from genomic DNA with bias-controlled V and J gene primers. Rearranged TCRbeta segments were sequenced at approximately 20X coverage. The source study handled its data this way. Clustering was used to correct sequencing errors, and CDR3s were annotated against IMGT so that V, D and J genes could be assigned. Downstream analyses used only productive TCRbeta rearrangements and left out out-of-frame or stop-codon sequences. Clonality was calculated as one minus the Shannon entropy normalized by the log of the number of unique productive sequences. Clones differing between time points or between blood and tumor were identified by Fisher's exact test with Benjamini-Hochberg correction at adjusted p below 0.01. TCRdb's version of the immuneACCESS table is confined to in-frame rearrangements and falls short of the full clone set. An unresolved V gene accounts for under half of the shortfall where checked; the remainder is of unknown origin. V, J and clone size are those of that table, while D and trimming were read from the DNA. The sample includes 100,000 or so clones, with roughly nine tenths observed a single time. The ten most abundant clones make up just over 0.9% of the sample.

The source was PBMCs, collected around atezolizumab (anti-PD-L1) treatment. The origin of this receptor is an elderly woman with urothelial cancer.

The DNA sequence is given as TGTGCCAGCAGCCTCCCCTCCTACGAGCAGTACTTC. Its protein product is CASSLPSYEQYF. This sequence uses TRBV7-2 and TRBJ2-7, with the D gene not clear enough to name. Per the germline V gene, SGHTA is the CDR1 and FQGNSA is the CDR2. Trimming costs V 5 bases and J 0 bases, and their ends lie 5 bases apart. The CDR3 has 12 amino acids, counting the end cysteine and phenylalanine. Just CDR3 DNA is preserved here, 36 bases in frame from base 1.